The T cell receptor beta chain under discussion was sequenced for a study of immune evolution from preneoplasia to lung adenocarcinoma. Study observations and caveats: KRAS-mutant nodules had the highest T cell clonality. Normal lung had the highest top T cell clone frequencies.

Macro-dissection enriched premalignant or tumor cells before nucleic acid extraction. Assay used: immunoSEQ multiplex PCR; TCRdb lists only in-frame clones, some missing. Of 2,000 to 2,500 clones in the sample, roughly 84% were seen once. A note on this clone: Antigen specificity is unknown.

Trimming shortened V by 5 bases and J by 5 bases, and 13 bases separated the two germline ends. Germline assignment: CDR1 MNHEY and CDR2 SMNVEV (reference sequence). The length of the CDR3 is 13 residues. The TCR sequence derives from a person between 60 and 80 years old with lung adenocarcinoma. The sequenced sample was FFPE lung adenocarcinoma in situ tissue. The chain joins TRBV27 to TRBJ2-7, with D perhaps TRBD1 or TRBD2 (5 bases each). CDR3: CASSPVGTNEQYF. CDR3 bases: TGTGCCAGCAGTCCCGTTGGGACCAACGAGCAGTACTTC.